This T cell receptor beta chain was found in a study of blood T cell repertoires in COVID-19. Looking at the study overall: Specimens from acute and convalescent COVID-19 originated in the United States, Italy and Spain.

Methods used by the authors: Amplification of reference gene primers was used by the study to estimate nucleated cell counts. TCRdb's copy holds only in-frame clones and misses some; the assay was immunoSEQ multiplex PCR. D and trimming come from the DNA, and the V and J calls and clone size come from that table. This sample has almost 80,000 clones, with roughly four fifths found just once. V lost 4 bases to trimming and J lost 4 bases, with 15 bases between them. Per the germline V gene, CDR1 is SGHRS and CDR2 is YFSETQ. The CDR3 sequence is 15 residues long. This clone was detected only a few times.

Material for sequencing was peripheral blood. This clonotype was obtained from a woman aged 70-85 years with acute or convalescent COVID-19. The chain combines TRBV5-1 with TRBJ1-5; a weak D match, TRBD1 (6 bases). This CDR3 is CASSPSDRTNQPQHF. In DNA form, the CDR3 reads TGCGCCAGCAGCCCGTCGGACAGAACTAATCAGCCCCAGCATTTT.